The rows below give T cell receptor beta chains drawn from one sample of a study of response to subunit inactivated influenza vaccine. In TCRdb, the RT-PCR reads were re-called with MiXCR into one record per CDR3 protein. The table records over 450,000 distinct CDR3 sequences, 13% of them present only once. The sample here was PBMCs from blood, taken more than 35 days after vaccination. These receptors all come from a man aged 45 to 65 who received an inactivated influenza vaccine. The CDR3 runs from the conserved cysteine through the conserved F or W. A D gene is named only where the DNA matches it firmly. Size is omitted from some rows. Given values are once, few, many or a class for expanded clones.

cdr3_nt | cdr3_aa | d_call | j_call | clone_size | v_call
TGTGCCAGCTCACCGTCAACTAGCGGGTCTTTCCAAGAGACCCAGTACTTC | CASSPSTSGSFQETQYF | TRBD2 | TRBJ2-5 | NA | TRBV18
TGTGCCATCAGTGAGATAGCGGGCAATGAGCAGTTCTTC | CAISEIAGNEQFF | TRBD2 | TRBJ2-1 | many | TRBV10-3
TGTGCCAGCAGCCTAGGGACAGACCTCGAGCAGTACTTC | CASSLGTDLEQYF | TRBD1 | TRBJ2-7 | NA | TRBV7-9
TGCAGTGCTAGAGATGGTGGGGGGTCGGGCACTGAAGCTTTCTTT | CSARDGGGSGTEAFF | NA | TRBJ1-1 | few | TRBV20-1
TGCAGCGTCCAAGCGGGGGGGTCTTACAATGAGCAGTTCTTC | CSVQAGGSYNEQFF | TRBD2 | TRBJ2-1 | NA | TRBV29-1
TGTGCCAGCAGCCCAAGCGGGGGATGGAACGAGCAGTACTTC | CASSPSGGWNEQYF | TRBD2 | TRBJ2-7 | few | TRBV11-1
TGTGCCAGCAACTCTAGGTACAACCCCTACGAGCAGTACTTC | CASNSRYNPYEQYF | NA | TRBJ2-7 | few | TRBV7-2
TGCGCCAGCGGGGGGTTGACTGGGGCCAACGTCCTGACTTTC | CASGGLTGANVLTF | NA | TRBJ2-6 | few | TRBV10-2
TGTGCCAGCAGCCAGCGGTGGGGGAGCACAGATACGCAGTATTTT | CASSQRWGSTDTQYF | NA | TRBJ2-3 | few | TRBV9
TGTGCCAGCAGGAGACAGGGACCGTACAATGAGCAGTTCTTC | CASRRQGPYNEQFF | TRBD1 | TRBJ2-1 | few | TRBV6-1
TGCGCCAGCAGCCAAGAAACGCTCGCGTGGAGCTCCTACAATGAGCAGTTCTTC | CASSQETLAWSSYNEQFF | NA | TRBJ2-1 | NA | TRBV4-3
TGCGCCAGCAGCCAAGGGGCAGGGGGCTCAGATACGCAGTATTTT | CASSQGAGGSDTQYF | TRBD1 | TRBJ2-3 | few | TRBV4-3
TGTGCCAGCAGTTACCGGGACGCCTCCTACGAGCAGTACTTC | CASSYRDASYEQYF | NA | TRBJ2-7 | many | TRBV6-5
TGCGCCAGCAGCCCCCGTATGAACACTGAAGCTTTCTTT | CASSPRMNTEAFF | NA | TRBJ1-1 | NA | TRBV5-1
TGTGCCAGCACCCCGGGAGCAGATACGCAGTATTTT | CASTPGADTQYF | NA | TRBJ2-3 | NA | TRBV7-9
TGCAGTGCTCGGATCGGCGATAGCAATCAGCCCCAGCATTTT | CSARIGDSNQPQHF | NA | TRBJ1-5 | many | TRBV20-1
TGTGCCAGCGAGTCAGGGAAAAGGAGCTCTGGGGCCAACGTCCTGACTTTC | CASESGKRSSGANVLTF | NA | TRBJ2-6 | few | TRBV6-4
TGCGCCAGCAGCTTGTCAGTAACCACCGGGGAGCTGTTTTTT | CASSLSVTTGELFF | NA | TRBJ2-2 | NA | TRBV5-1
TGTGCCAGCAGCTCTACAGGGATTGAGCAGTTCTTC | CASSSTGIEQFF | NA | TRBJ2-1 | NA | TRBV11-2
TGTGCCAGTAGCGGACTTAGGGTGAACACTGAAGCTTTCTTT | CASSGLRVNTEAFF | NA | TRBJ1-1 | few | TRBV7-9
TGTGCCAGCAGCTTGGATACGGCATGGGGCACCATATATTTT | CASSLDTAWGTIYF | NA | TRBJ1-3 | few | TRBV5-6
TGTGCCAGCAGCCAAGGGGACAGGGGTACTGAAGCTTTCTTT | CASSQGDRGTEAFF | TRBD1 | TRBJ1-1 | NA | TRBV3-1
TGCAGTGCTAGGCGCCCCTTGGGGGGACACACCGGGGAGCTGTTTTTT | CSARRPLGGHTGELFF | NA | TRBJ2-2 | NA | TRBV20-1
TGCGCCAGCAGCCAACACAGGAGAAACGAGGCCTACGAGCAGTACTTC | CASSQHRRNEAYEQYF | NA | TRBJ2-7 | many | TRBV4-1
TGTGCCAGCAGTTTAGACAGGGGGCGTAATGCTTTCTTT | CASSLDRGRNAFF | TRBD1 | TRBJ1-1 | few | TRBV12-3/TRBV12-4
TGCTCCAGCAGCCAAGATCTTGAAGTAGCAGGAGATACGCAGTATTTT | CSSSQDLEVAGDTQYF | NA | TRBJ2-3 | NA | TRBV4-3
TGCGCCAGCAGCCAAGATTTGGACAGGGAACTGTTTTTT | CASSQDLDRELFF | TRBD1 | TRBJ1-4 | few | TRBV4-1
TGCAGTGCTACTCGTGGGGGGAGTATCGGCGAGACCCAGTACTTC | CSATRGGSIGETQYF | NA | TRBJ2-5 | NA | TRBV20-1
TGTGCCAGCAGCTCCGGACTAGCGGGGTCCACAGATACGCAGTATTTT | CASSSGLAGSTDTQYF | TRBD2 | TRBJ2-3 | many | TRBV5-1